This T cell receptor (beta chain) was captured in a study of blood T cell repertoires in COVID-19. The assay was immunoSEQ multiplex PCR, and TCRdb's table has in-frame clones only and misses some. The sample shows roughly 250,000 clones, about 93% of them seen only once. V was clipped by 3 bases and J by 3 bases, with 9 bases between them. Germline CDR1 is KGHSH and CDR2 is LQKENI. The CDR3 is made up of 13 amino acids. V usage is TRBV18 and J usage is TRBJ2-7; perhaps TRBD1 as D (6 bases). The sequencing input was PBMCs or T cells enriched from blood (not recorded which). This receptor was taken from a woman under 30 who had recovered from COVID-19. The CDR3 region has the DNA TGTGCCAGCTCACCGGACAGAATCTACGAGCAGTACTTC. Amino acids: CASSPDRIYEQYF.